These 25 T cell receptor beta chains were sequenced from one sample in a study of molecular identifiers for immune sequencing clone quantification (dated by TCRdb to between 2018 and 2020). The library was obtained by PCR. TCRdb names NextSeq 500 as the instrument used. The public reads were quality trimmed at Q25 with fastp and then assembled into clones with MiXCR by TCRdb, keeping productive beta chains. Each CDR3 protein appears once, grouped with its most common genes and DNA. The sample table contains hundreds of thousands of distinct CDR3 sequences; only one count was recorded for 25% of them. The ten largest clones add up to about 0.8% of the sample. The sequenced sample was naive CD8+ T cells from blood, with Jurkat cell RNA spiked in. The sample's cell subset or site label, in plain terms: FACS-sorted CD8+CD4-CCR7+CD45RA+ naive T cells. The receptors come from a human donor in good health. Some libraries in this study had Jurkat cell RNA spiked in.

This clonotype has at least ten counts. This chain uses TRBV25-1 with TRBJ2-3; TRBD1 is a possible D gene (6 bases). The CDR3 covers 12 residues. The germline CDR1 and CDR2 sequences are MGHDK and SYGVNS. V lost 6 bases, J lost 10 bases, and 14 bases lay in between. The CDR3 nucleotides are TGTGCCAGCAGCCTAGACCAGGGGCCGCAGTATTTT. Translating it yields CASSLDQGPQYF.

This clonotype was observed at least ten times. This sequence joins TRBV28 and TRBJ1-1, with D hard to call. Deletions cut 8 bases from V and 4 bases from J, with 14 bases between. Germline CDR1 is MDHEN and CDR2 is SYDVKM. This CDR3 has 13 amino acids. The CDR3 reads CASYPRHSTEAFF. CDR3 nucleotide sequence: TGTGCCAGCTACCCTCGACACTCCACTGAAGCTTTCTTT.

The J gene is TRBJ2-5, the V gene TRBV15; perhaps TRBD2 as D (5 bases). Per germline, CDR1 LNHNV and CDR2 YYDKDF (reference sequence). V lost 3 bases and J lost 2, with 28 bases in between. The CDR3 runs 20 residues. CDR3 amino acids: CATSSLSYNRLTNLQETQYF. CDR3 in DNA: TGTGCCACCAGCAGTTTGTCATACAACAGACTAACAAACCTTCAAGAGACCCAGTACTTC.

About this clonotype itself: A read error may account for a junction end that differs from germline. The chain combines TRBV19 with TRBJ1-5; D remains unclear. The CDR3 consists of 16 residues. Germline V CDR1 and CDR2: LNHDA, SQIVND (reference sequence). CDR3 DNA: TGTGCCAGTAGAAAGACTGGAGACTATGGCAATCAGCCCCAGCAGTTT. Protein product: CASRKTGDYGNQPQQF.

The chain carries TRBV2 and TRBJ2-5; D is tentatively TRBD1 or TRBD2 (5 bases each). The germline V gene encodes CDR1 SNHLY and CDR2 FYNNEI. The CDR3 contains 15 residues. V lost 3 bases and J 3 bases, leaving 14 bases between the germline ends. Written as DNA, the CDR3 is TGTGCCAGCAGTGAGGGGACGACTTGGAAAGAGACCCAGTACTTC. It yields the protein CASSEGTTWKETQYF.

This clonotype has only a few counts. The chain employs TRBV30 and TRBJ2-2, with D tentatively TRBD1 or TRBD2 (6 bases each). Germline assignment: CDR1 GTSNPN and CDR2 SVGIG (reference sequence). The V and J ends lost 2 bases and 7 bases respectively, with 14 bases between them. The CDR3 runs to 14 residues. CDR3 amino acids: CAWSKGGAGGELFF. CDR3 nucleotide sequence: TGTGCCTGGAGTAAGGGGGGCGCGGGCGGGGAGCTGTTTTTT.

Concerning this clonotype itself: The junction departs from the called germline gene at one end, perhaps through a read error. The chain has TRBV24-1 and TRBJ2-3; the match to TRBD1 covers 8 bases. This CDR3 is built from 16 residues. Germline loops: CDR1 KGHDR, CDR2 SFDVKD. CDR3 in amino acids: CATSDSGQGIGDTQHF. The CDR3 DNA sequence: TGTGCCACCAGTGATTCCGGACAGGGTATAGGAGATACGCAGCATTTC.

This clonotype was found many times. The chain combines TRBV4-1 with TRBJ1-6; 8 positions match TRBD1. Per germline, CDR1 MGHRA and CDR2 YSYEKL. The CDR3 has 13 amino acids. The J segment lost 10 bases and the V segment lost 3 bases, leaving 2 bases of the junction unmatched. In nucleotides, the CDR3 is TGCGCCAGCAGCCAGGACAGGGAATCACCCCTCCACTTT. Its translation: CASSQDRESPLHF.

On this clonotype: A read error may produce the germline difference seen at one junction end. CDR3 DNA sequence: TGTGCCAGCAGCTACAGGGATGTGAACACTGAAGCTCTCTTT. Residues: CASSYRDVNTEALF. This chain connects TRBV7-9 to TRBJ1-1, with D possibly TRBD1 on 6 matching bases. The length of the CDR3 is 14 residues. Germline-derived CDR1 and CDR2 are SEHNR and FQNEAQ (reference sequence).

The chain has TRBV27 and TRBJ2-5; 15 bases agree with TRBD2. This CDR3 contains 16 residues. Germline V gene lookup returns CDR1 MNHEY and CDR2 SMNVEV (reference sequence). V lost 6 bases and J lost 2; bases outside the gene matches: 4. CDR3 sequence: CASRGLAGGGQETQYF. The CDR3 DNA follows: TGTGCCAGCAGGGGACTAGCGGGAGGCGGGCAAGAGACCCAGTACTTC.

This clonotype was picked up a small number of times. The chain employs TRBV4-1 and TRBJ2-5; the D gene is possibly TRBD2 (6 bases). The V gene lost 1 base and the J gene lost 5 bases, with 20 bases spanning the gap. Germline CDR1 MGHRA, CDR2 YSYEKL. This CDR3 region has 17 residues. CDR3: CASSQGNAGYKSETQYF. The CDR3 DNA reads TGCGCCAGCAGCCAAGGGAACGCGGGATACAAAAGCGAGACCCAGTACTTC.

The chain joins TRBV10-3 to TRBJ1-2, with D perhaps matching TRBD1 (5 bases). There are 14 residues in the CDR3. The V gene lost 10 bases and the J gene lost 4 bases, with 19 bases spanning the gap. Germline assignment: CDR1 ENHRY and CDR2 SYGVKD. CDR3: CATGARGNSYGYTF. The CDR3 bases are TGTGCCACCGGGGCCAGAGGGAACTCCTATGGCTACACCTTC.

Comments on this clonotype: A much larger clonotype is one base distant, so this may be a read error. CDR3 residues: CASSIDGRLCSGNTIYF. The CDR3 coding sequence is TGTGCCAGCAGCATAGACGGACGGCTTTGCTCTGGAAACACCATATATTTT. J is TRBJ1-3 and V is TRBV7-9; no clear D gene. Germline V gene data show CDR1 as SEHNR and CDR2 as FQNEAQ (reference sequence). This CDR3 spans 17 amino acids. Trimming pared 5 bases from V and 0 bases from J, leaving 17 bases between.

There are many counts of this clonotype. V is TRBV7-8 and J is TRBJ2-5; 13 nucleotides align to TRBD2. The germline CDR1 and CDR2 sequences are SGHVS and FQNEAQ. This CDR3 has 16 residues. After removal of 4 bases from V and 2 bases from J, the junction contained 4 bases not matched to a gene. The CDR3 reads CASSSRLAGGQETQYF. CDR3 DNA sequence: TGTGCCAGCAGCTCCAGACTAGCGGGGGGACAAGAGACCCAGTACTTC.

This clonotype was picked up a small number of times. The rearrangement links TRBV5-1 to TRBJ2-3; no clear D. In germline, CDR1 is SGHRS, CDR2 YFSETQ. CDR3 length: 17 amino acids. V was pared by 1 base and J by 2 bases, with 17 bases between. This CDR3 is CASSLSQAALSTDTQYF. Written as DNA, the CDR3 is TGCGCCAGCAGCTTGAGCCAGGCTGCACTATCCACAGATACGCAGTATTTT.

The chain combines TRBV13 with TRBJ1-1; weak D call: TRBD1 (6 bases). This CDR3 has 14 amino acids. CDR1 and CDR2 (germline): PRHDT, FYEKMQ (reference sequence). Deletions cut 5 bases from V and 6 bases from J, with 16 bases between. CDR3 protein: CASSKGGGIAEAFF. The CDR3 DNA follows: TGTGCCAGCAGCAAGGGCGGGGGCATCGCTGAAGCTTTCTTT.

This clonotype was seen many times. The CDR3 sequence is CASSVGADRPSYEQYF. CDR3 DNA: TGTGCCAGCAGCGTAGGTGCGGACAGGCCCTCCTACGAGCAGTACTTC. The gene calls are TRBV9 and TRBJ2-7, with TRBD1 identical over 7 bases. The CDR3 consists of 16 residues. With V trimmed by 0 bases and J by 0 bases, 6 bases remained unmatched. Germline assignment: CDR1 SGDLS and CDR2 YYNGEE.

A word on this clonotype: The junction departs from germline at one end; a sequencing error may be responsible. The chain carries TRBV7-2 and TRBJ2-7, with D perhaps TRBD1 (7 bases). Germline V CDR1 and CDR2: SGHTA, FQGNSA. The CDR3 totals 14 residues. The CDR3 DNA reads TGTGCCAGCAGCGCGGGGACAGCCTCCTACGAGCAGCACTTC. Its translation: CASSAGTASYEQHF.

As for this clonotype: A read error may explain this, as a much larger clone is one base away. This chain joins TRBV10-3 and TRBJ2-7; D unclear. The CDR3 has 12 residues. Per the germline V gene, CDR1 is ENHRY and CDR2 is SYGVKD. V was clipped by 3 bases and J by 4 bases, with 7 bases between them. CDR3 protein: CAISDSPYEQYF. CDR3 in DNA: TGTGCCATCAGTGATTCTCCTTACGAGCAGTACTTC.

To note about this clonotype: This could be a read error, since a much larger clone is one nucleotide away. The V call is TRBV24-1, the J call TRBJ2-4, with TRBD1 matching 7 bases. The CDR3 is 17 residues long. From germline, CDR1 is KGHDR and CDR2 SFDVKD. CDR3 in amino acids: CVTSDEGTALAKNIQYF. The CDR3 nucleotides are TGTGTCACCAGTGACGAAGGGACAGCCCTGGCCAAAAACATTCAGTACTTC.

This chain connects TRBV2 to TRBJ2-7; TRBD2 is a possible D gene (5 bases). Germline V gene sequence: CDR1 SNHLY, CDR2 FYNNEI. The CDR3 is 13 amino acids. Trimming cost V 2 bases and J 9 bases, with 14 bases left between them. CDR3 DNA sequence: TGTGCCAGCAGTGAACTCCCGCTAAGCGGGCAGTACTTC. As protein: CASSELPLSGQYF. Together with reference TRBV2 and TRBJ2-7, the CDR3 gives the full variable domain: EPEVTQTPSHQVTQMGQEVILRCVPISNHLYFYWYRQILGQKVEFLVSFYNNEISEKSEIFDDQFSVERPDGSNFTLKIRSTKLEDSAMYFCASSELPLSGQYFGPGTRLTVT.

This clonotype was observed at least ten times. The rearrangement uses TRBV30 and TRBJ2-3; 8 bases map to TRBD1. CDR3 length: 15 residues. Germline CDR1 GTSNPN, CDR2 SVGIG (reference sequence). Losses at the gene ends were 2 bases for V and 2 bases for J; bases not matched to a gene: 6. The DNA for the CDR3 is TGTGCCTGGAGTCCCCAGGGGGCCCTCACAGATACGCAGTATTTT. It is translated as CAWSPQGALTDTQYF. Looking up the rest from reference TRBV30 and TRBJ2-3 gives the full variable domain: SQTIHQWPATLVQPVGSPLSLECTVEGTSNPNLYWYRQAAGRGLQLLFYSVGIGQISSEVPQNLSASRPQDRQFILSSKKLLLSDSGFYLCAWSPQGALTDTQYFGPGTRLTVL.

The chain carries TRBV23-1 and TRBJ2-7; 8 positions agree with TRBD1. TRBV23-1 counts as an open reading frame of uncertain function. Trimming at V came to 8 bases and at J to 3 bases, leaving 9 bases not matched to a gene. CDR3 length: 14 amino acids. The CDR3 sequence: CASGSLDRVYEQYF. The CDR3, as DNA: TGCGCCAGCGGCTCTTTGGACAGGGTCTACGAGCAGTACTTC.

This clonotype has ten or more counts. This rearrangement joins TRBV19 to TRBJ1-5; D is unclear. There are 13 residues in the CDR3. The germline V gene has CDR1 LNHDA and CDR2 SQIVND (reference sequence). V was clipped by 6 bases and J by 4 bases, with 10 bases between them. The chain's CDR3 is CASSHGGNQPQHF. The DNA of the CDR3 is TGTGCCAGTAGCCACGGCGGGAATCAGCCCCAGCATTTT. The complete variable domain, with remaining parts taken from reference TRBV19 and TRBJ1-5, reads DGGITQSPKYLFRKEGQNVTLSCEQNLNHDAMYWYRQDPGQGLRLIYYSQIVNDFQKGDIAEGYSVSREKKESFPLTVTSAQKNPTAFYLCASSHGGNQPQHFGDGTRLSIL.

In the case of this clonotype: Being one base from a much bigger clone, this may be a read error. The rearrangement uses TRBV20-1 and TRBJ2-3; TRBD2 aligns across 9 bases. Germline CDR1 and CDR2: DFQATT and SNEGSKA (reference sequence). The CDR3 extends over 16 amino acids. Unmatched junction bases numbered 13, after V lost 3 bases and J lost 6 bases. In DNA, the CDR3 is TGCAGTGCTAGCCCTAGGTTGCGGGAGGGCCCGGATACGCAGTATTTT. It encodes CSASPRLREGPDTQYF.